What follows are 26 T cell receptor beta chains derived from one specimen sequenced in a study of multiple sclerosis patients with progressive multifocal leukoencephalopathy. TCRdb keeps only in-frame clones here, not all; method: immunoSEQ multiplex PCR. This sample has roughly 31,000 clones, with 70% to 90% found just once. As for time point: before natalizumab initiation. The sequenced sample consisted of PBMCs. These TCRs come from a human donor with multiple sclerosis.

The chain joins TRBV6-5 to TRBJ1-1; 9 nucleotides align to TRBD1. Germline V gene sequence: CDR1 MNHEY, CDR2 SVGAGI. The V gene end was trimmed by 6 bases and the J gene end by 5 bases; junction bases not matched to a gene: 7. This CDR3 comprises 14 residues. Here the CDR3 reads CASRRGQGITEAFF. CDR3 sequence (DNA): TGTGCCAGCAGGCGGGGACAGGGAATTACTGAAGCTTTCTTT.

The V and J genes are TRBV2 and TRBJ1-2; no clear D. With 4 bases removed from V and 4 bases from J, the gap between germline ends came to 7 bases. This CDR3 is built from 12 residues. Germline V lookup: CDR1 SNHLY, CDR2 FYNNEI. The CDR3 DNA reads TGTGCCAGCAGTGTAGGGTTCTATGGCTACACCTTC. Its protein product is CASSVGFYGYTF.

J is TRBJ1-2 and V is TRBV6-1, with a possible D match to TRBD1 (5 bases). The germline V gene encodes CDR1 MNHNS and CDR2 SASEGT. Trimming took off 1 base at V and 2 bases at J, with 14 bases between the two ends. CDR3 length: 16 amino acids. The CDR3 nucleotides are TGTGCCAGCAGTGAAGAGCGACAGTACGACAACTATGGCTACACCTTC. As protein: CASSEERQYDNYGYTF.

This clone was seen once. V and J are TRBV7-6 and TRBJ2-5; D call uncertain. V lost 5 bases and J lost 2, with 15 bases in between. Germline V gives CDR1 SGHVS, CDR2 FNYEAQ. The CDR3 has 15 residues. DNA for the CDR3: TGTGCCAGCAGCCCAGAGGCCTACGAGCAAGAGACCCAGTACTTC. Translation: CASSPEAYEQETQYF. The variable domain in full, completed from reference TRBV7-6 and TRBJ2-5, reads GAGVSQSPRYKVTKRGQDVALRCDPISGHVSLYWYRQALGQGPEFLTYFNYEAQQDKSGLPNDRFSAERPEGSISTLTIQRTEQRDSAMYRCASSPEAYEQETQYFGPGTRLLVL.

The gene calls are TRBV9 and TRBJ2-7; TRBD1 matches 8 bases. V lost 3 bases and J lost 4; bases outside the gene matches: 6. The CDR3 spans 14 residues. CDR1 is SGDLS and CDR2 is YYNGEE in the germline V gene. The chain's CDR3 is CASSETDRVYEQYF. CDR3 sequence (DNA): TGTGCCAGCAGCGAGACGGACAGGGTGTACGAGCAGTACTTC.

The V gene is TRBV2, the J gene TRBJ1-4; tentative D call: TRBD1 (5 bases). V was shortened by 6 bases and J by 4 bases, with 9 bases between the two germline ends. CDR1 SNHLY and CDR2 FYNNEI come from the germline V gene. CDR3 size: 13 residues. CDR3 DNA sequence: TGTGCCAGCAGAATGGGGGGTAATGAAAAACTGTTTTTT. This codes for CASRMGGNEKLFF.

The chain joins TRBV29-1 to TRBJ1-1; D not resolved. Germline V gene sequence: CDR1 SQVTM, CDR2 ANQGSEA. Between the trimmed V and J ends, which lost 6 bases and 1 base, there was a span of 15 bases. This CDR3 comprises 14 residues. CDR3 sequence reads: CSVAILVGNTEAFF. The CDR3 DNA reads as TGCAGCGTAGCCATACTTGTGGGGAACACTGAAGCTTTCTTT.

This clone was seen a few times. This chain uses TRBV6-1 with TRBJ1-3; D is uncertain. This CDR3 spans 14 amino acids. Trimming took 0 bases from V and 2 from J, leaving 5 bases between them. Germline V gene data show CDR1 as MNHNS and CDR2 as SASEGT. The CDR3 reads CASSEAATGNTIYF. The CDR3 nucleotides are TGTGCCAGCAGTGAAGCAGCGACTGGAAACACCATATATTTT.

This CDR3 reads CASSLGLAGYEQYF. The DNA of the CDR3 is TGTGCCAGCAGCCTCGGACTAGCTGGCTACGAGCAGTACTTC. The genes are TRBV6-5 and TRBJ2-7; 8 nucleotides line up with TRBD2. J gave up 3 bases and V 6 bases, and 7 bases lay outside the gene matches. Germline assignment: CDR1 MNHEY and CDR2 SVGAGI. This CDR3 spans 14 amino acids.

The rearrangement joins TRBV7-2 to TRBJ2-7, with 7 bases that match TRBD1. The germline V gene has CDR1 SGHTA and CDR2 FQGNSA. The length of the CDR3 is 15 residues. V dropped 4 bases and J dropped 3; count of bases not matched to a gene: 9. CDR3 nucleotide sequence: TGTGCCAGCAGCTCCATGGGACAGAGCCTCTACGAGCAGTACTTC. It specifies CASSSMGQSLYEQYF.

The rearrangement links TRBV6-1 to TRBJ2-7; 8 bases are shared with TRBD2. V trimming: 6 bases; J trimming: 3 bases; junction bases outside the gene matches: 7. The germline CDR1 and CDR2 sequences are MNHNS and SASEGT. The CDR3 loop spans 14 amino acids. The CDR3 here is CASSLGLAGYEQYF. CDR3 coding DNA: TGTGCCAGCAGCCTCGGACTAGCTGGCTACGAGCAGTACTTC.

The chain uses TRBV5-6 and TRBJ2-2, with D possibly being TRBD1 or TRBD2 (5 bases each). V lost 4 bases, J lost 6 bases, and 19 bases lay in between. The V gene's germline CDR1 is SGHDT and CDR2 YYEEEE. There are 16 residues in the CDR3. The CDR3 reads CASSPASPGTAGELFF. The CDR3 DNA is TGTGCCAGCAGCCCCGCTTCCCCGGGGACCGCCGGGGAGCTGTTTTTT.

V and J are TRBV30 and TRBJ2-7, with TRBD1 as a possible D gene (6 bases). The CDR3 runs to 11 residues. V lost 3 bases and J 12 bases, leaving 15 bases between the germline ends. In germline, CDR1 is GTSNPN, CDR2 SVGIG (reference sequence). The CDR3 sequence is CAWSAGGQMYF. The CDR3 nucleotides read TGTGCCTGGAGCGCCGGAGGACAGATGTACTTC. Using reference TRBV30 and TRBJ2-7 for the parts outside the CDR3, the full variable domain is SQTIHQWPATLVQPVGSPLSLECTVEGTSNPNLYWYRQAAGRGLQLLFYSVGIGQISSEVPQNLSASRPQDRQFILSSKKLLLSDSGFYLCAWSAGGQMYFGPGTRLTVT.

This sequence joins TRBV28 and TRBJ1-2; D is perhaps TRBD1 (5 bases). The V end was cut by 7 bases, the J end by 2 bases, with 8 bases between. Germline V lookup: CDR1 MDHEN, CDR2 SYDVKM. CDR3 size: 12 residues. In nucleotides, the CDR3 is TGTGCCAGCATCCAGGGAAACTATGGCTACACCTTC. It codes for CASIQGNYGYTF.

V usage is TRBV7-9 and J usage is TRBJ2-2; 7 positions match TRBD1. The CDR3 length is 16 residues. Germline CDR1 is SEHNR and CDR2 is FQNEAQ (reference sequence). J was trimmed by 5 bases and V by 5 bases; bases with no gene match: 11. The CDR3, as DNA: TGTGCCAGCAGCGCTCAAGGGGGCGCGTATACCGGGGAGCTGTTTTTT. Its protein is CASSAQGGAYTGELFF. Full variable domain (outside the CDR3, taken from reference TRBV7-9 and TRBJ2-2): DTGVSQNPRHKITKRGQNVTFRCDPISEHNRLYWYRQTLGQGPEFLTYFQNEAQLEKSRLLSDRFSAERPKGSFSTLEIQRTEQGDSAMYLCASSAQGGAYTGELFFGEGSRLTVL.

The rearrangement joins TRBV19 to TRBJ1-5, with D perhaps TRBD1 (6 bases). The CDR3 has 13 amino acids. Germline loops: CDR1 LNHDA, CDR2 SQIVND (reference sequence). Deletions cut 4 bases from V and 7 bases from J, with 11 bases between. The CDR3 sequence: CASSTKGGQPQHF. DNA of the CDR3: TGTGCCAGTAGTACGAAGGGGGGCCAGCCCCAGCATTTT.

This chain links TRBV6-5 with TRBJ1-1; D ambiguous. There are 12 residues in the CDR3. Germline V gene lookup returns CDR1 MNHEY and CDR2 SVGAGI. V was cut by 7 bases and J by 3 bases, with 9 bases left in between. CDR3 region: CASKSGDTEAFF. The DNA for the CDR3 is TGTGCCAGCAAGTCAGGAGACACTGAAGCTTTCTTT.

This clone has a handful of counts. This chain uses TRBV19 with TRBJ2-3; the D gene is possibly TRBD2 (6 bases). In germline, CDR1 is LNHDA, CDR2 SQIVND (reference sequence). CDR3 length: 15 residues. The V end was cut by 5 bases, the J end by 5 bases, with 17 bases between. The CDR3 region is CASSSQSIGGDTQYF. The CDR3 region has the DNA TGTGCCAGTAGTTCACAGTCCATCGGGGGAGATACGCAGTATTTT.

The V call is TRBV7-8, the J call TRBJ1-2; no reliable D call. Germline lookup yields CDR1 SGHVS and CDR2 FQNEAQ. Trimming stripped 0 bases from V and 8 bases from J, with 13 bases between. The CDR3 spans 14 residues. CDR3 amino acids: CASSLADRPGGYTF. The CDR3, as DNA: TGTGCCAGCAGCTTAGCGGACCGTCCTGGGGGCTACACCTTC.

The chain has TRBV2 and TRBJ1-4; D not resolved. Germline CDR1 is SNHLY and CDR2 is FYNNEI. This CDR3 region has 13 residues. V lost 6 bases to trimming and J lost 8 bases, with 13 bases between them. The CDR3 sequence: CASRRLAEEKLFF. CDR3 DNA sequence: TGTGCCAGCAGACGCTTGGCCGAGGAAAAACTGTTTTTT.

This chain uses TRBV2 with TRBJ1-5, with 7 bases aligning to TRBD1. Germline-derived CDR1 and CDR2 are SNHLY and FYNNEI. Trimming cost V 6 bases and J 7 bases; bases outside gene matches: 6. CDR3 length equals 13 residues. The CDR3 here is CASSPGGAQPQHF. The CDR3 DNA is TGTGCCAGCAGCCCAGGGGGGGCACAGCCCCAGCATTTT.

This rearrangement joins TRBV2 to TRBJ1-5; the D is unclear. The CDR3 has 14 residues. With 3 bases removed from V and 4 bases from J, the gap between germline ends came to 10 bases. Per the germline V gene, CDR1 is SNHLY and CDR2 is FYNNEI. The DNA for the CDR3 is TGTGCCAGCAGTGACAGTTTGGAAAATCAGCCCCAGCATTTT. As protein: CASSDSLENQPQHF.

The chain joins TRBV2 to TRBJ1-2, with D possibly being TRBD1 (6 bases). This CDR3 region has 15 residues. The germline CDR1 and CDR2 sequences are SNHLY and FYNNEI. Between the trimmed V and J ends, which lost 3 bases and 4 bases, there was a span of 15 bases. This CDR3 is CASSDRGGATYGYTF. CDR3 DNA: TGTGCCAGCAGTGACCGTGGGGGGGCGACCTATGGCTACACCTTC.

The table lists this clone with a count of one. The chain is built from TRBV9 and TRBJ1-4; D not resolved. The germline V and J ends were trimmed by 3 bases and 5 bases, with 11 bases remaining between them. Germline CDR1 is SGDLS and CDR2 is YYNGEE. CDR3 length: 14 amino acids. CDR3 in amino acids: CASSAGGPNEKLFF. The CDR3 nucleotides are TGTGCCAGCAGCGCAGGAGGGCCCAATGAAAAACTGTTTTTT.

J is TRBJ1-2 and V is TRBV4-3; 9 bases match TRBD1. V lost 5 bases to trimming and J lost 8 bases; unmatched junction nucleotides: 6. Germline V CDR1 and CDR2: LGHNA, YSLEER. The CDR3 spans 13 residues. In DNA form, the CDR3 reads TGCGCCAGCAGCGAACAGGGGGCAGGGGGCTACACCTTC. This translates into CASSEQGAGGYTF.

The chain links TRBV18 to TRBJ1-4, with 10 bases matching TRBD1. Per the germline V gene, CDR1 is KGHSH and CDR2 is LQKENI. The V segment lost 3 bases and the J segment 0 bases; nucleotides outside the gene matches: 10. This CDR3 is 19 amino acids long. The CDR3 coding sequence is TGTGCCAGCTCACCGCGACAGGGGGCACAACCGGCAACTAATGAAAAACTGTTTTTT. Translation: CASSPRQGAQPATNEKLFF.